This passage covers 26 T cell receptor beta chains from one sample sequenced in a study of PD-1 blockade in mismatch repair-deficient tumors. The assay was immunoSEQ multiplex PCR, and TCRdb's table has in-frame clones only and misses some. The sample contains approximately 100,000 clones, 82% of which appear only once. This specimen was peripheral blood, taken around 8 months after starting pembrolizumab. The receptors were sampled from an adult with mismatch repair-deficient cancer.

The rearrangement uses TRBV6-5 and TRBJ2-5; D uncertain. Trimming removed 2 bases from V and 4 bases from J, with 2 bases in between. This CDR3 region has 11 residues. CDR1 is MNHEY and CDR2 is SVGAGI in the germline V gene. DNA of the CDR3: TGTGCCAGCAGTTACGTAGAGACCCAGTACTTC. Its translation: CASSYVETQYF.

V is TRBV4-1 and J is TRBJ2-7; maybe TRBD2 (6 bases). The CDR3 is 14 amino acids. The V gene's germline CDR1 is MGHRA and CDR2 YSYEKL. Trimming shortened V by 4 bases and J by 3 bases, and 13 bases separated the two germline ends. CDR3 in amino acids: CASSPRREDYEQYF. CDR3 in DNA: TGCGCCAGCAGCCCCCGGAGGGAGGACTACGAGCAGTACTTC.

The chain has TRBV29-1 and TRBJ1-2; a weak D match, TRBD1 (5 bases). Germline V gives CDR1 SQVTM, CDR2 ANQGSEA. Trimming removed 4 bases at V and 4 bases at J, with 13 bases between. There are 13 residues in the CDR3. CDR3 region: CSVGRRDSYGYTF. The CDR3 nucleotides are TGCAGCGTTGGGAGGCGGGACTCCTATGGCTACACCTTC.

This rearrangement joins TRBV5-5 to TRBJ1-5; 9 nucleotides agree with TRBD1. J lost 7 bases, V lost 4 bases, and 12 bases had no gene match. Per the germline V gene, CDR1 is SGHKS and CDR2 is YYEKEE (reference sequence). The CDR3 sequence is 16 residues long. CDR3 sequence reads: CASSELAGTGLQPQHF. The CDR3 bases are TGTGCCAGCAGCGAACTCGCCGGGACAGGGCTGCAGCCCCAGCATTTT.

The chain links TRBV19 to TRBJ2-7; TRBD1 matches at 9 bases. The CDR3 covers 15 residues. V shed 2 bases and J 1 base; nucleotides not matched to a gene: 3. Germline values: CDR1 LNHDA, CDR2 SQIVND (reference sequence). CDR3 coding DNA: TGTGCCAGTAGTATAACCGGGACAGGGTCCTACGAGCAGTACTTC. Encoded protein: CASSITGTGSYEQYF.

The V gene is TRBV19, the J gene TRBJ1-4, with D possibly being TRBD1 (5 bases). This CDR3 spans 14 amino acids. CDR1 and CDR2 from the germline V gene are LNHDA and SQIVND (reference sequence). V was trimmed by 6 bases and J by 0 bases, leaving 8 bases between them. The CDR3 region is CASRGTTTNEKLFF. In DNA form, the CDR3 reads TGTGCCAGTAGGGGGACTACAACTAATGAAAAACTGTTTTTT. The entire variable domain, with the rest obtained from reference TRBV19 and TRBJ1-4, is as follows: DGGITQSPKYLFRKEGQNVTLSCEQNLNHDAMYWYRQDPGQGLRLIYYSQIVNDFQKGDIAEGYSVSREKKESFPLTVTSAQKNPTAFYLCASRGTTTNEKLFFGSGTQLSVL.

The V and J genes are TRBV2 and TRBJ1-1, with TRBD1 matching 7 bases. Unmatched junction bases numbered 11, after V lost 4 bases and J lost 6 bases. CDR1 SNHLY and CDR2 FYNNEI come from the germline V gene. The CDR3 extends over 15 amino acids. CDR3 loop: CASSARQGGVAEAFF. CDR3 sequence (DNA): TGTGCCAGCAGTGCAAGACAGGGTGGGGTGGCTGAAGCTTTCTTT. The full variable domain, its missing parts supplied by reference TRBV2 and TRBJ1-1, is EPEVTQTPSHQVTQMGQEVILRCVPISNHLYFYWYRQILGQKVEFLVSFYNNEISEKSEIFDDQFSVERPDGSNFTLKIRSTKLEDSAMYFCASSARQGGVAEAFFGQGTRLTVV.

CDR3 region: CASSYSPNPSTETQYF. For the CDR3, the DNA is TGTGCCAGCAGTTACTCGCCTAACCCCTCGACAGAGACCCAGTACTTC. The chain couples TRBV6-5 to TRBJ2-5; D is undetermined. With 0 bases removed from V and 4 bases from J, the gap between germline ends came to 15 bases. The CDR3 has 16 amino acids. The germline V gene encodes CDR1 MNHEY and CDR2 SVGAGI.

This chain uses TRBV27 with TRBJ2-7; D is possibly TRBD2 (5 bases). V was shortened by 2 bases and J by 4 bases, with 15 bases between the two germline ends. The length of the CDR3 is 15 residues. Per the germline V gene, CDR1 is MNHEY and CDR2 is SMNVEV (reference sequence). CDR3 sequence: CASSLGLREGYEQYF. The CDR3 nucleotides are TGTGCCAGCAGTTTAGGACTCAGAGAAGGGTACGAGCAGTACTTC.

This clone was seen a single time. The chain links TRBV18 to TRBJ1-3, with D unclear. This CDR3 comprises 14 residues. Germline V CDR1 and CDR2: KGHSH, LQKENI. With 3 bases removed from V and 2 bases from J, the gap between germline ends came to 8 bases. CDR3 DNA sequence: TGTGCCAGCTCACCTACTACGGCTGGAAACACCATATATTTT. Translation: CASSPTTAGNTIYF.

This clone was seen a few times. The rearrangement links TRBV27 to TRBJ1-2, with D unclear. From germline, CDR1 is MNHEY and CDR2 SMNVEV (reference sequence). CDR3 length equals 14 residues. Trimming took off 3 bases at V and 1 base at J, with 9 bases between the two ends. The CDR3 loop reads CASSFGGRNYGYTF. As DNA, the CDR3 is TGTGCCAGCAGTTTCGGAGGACGTAACTATGGCTACACCTTC.

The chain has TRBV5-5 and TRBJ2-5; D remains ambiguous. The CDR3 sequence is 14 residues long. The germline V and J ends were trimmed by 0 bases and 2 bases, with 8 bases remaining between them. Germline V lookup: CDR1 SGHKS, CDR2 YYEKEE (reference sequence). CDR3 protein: CASSLGEGQETQYF. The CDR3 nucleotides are TGTGCCAGCAGCTTGGGTGAAGGTCAAGAGACCCAGTACTTC.

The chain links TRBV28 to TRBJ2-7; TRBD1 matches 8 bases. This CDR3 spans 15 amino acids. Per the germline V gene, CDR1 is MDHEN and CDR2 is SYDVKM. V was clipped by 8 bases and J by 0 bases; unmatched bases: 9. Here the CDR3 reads CASGGQGQVSYEQYF. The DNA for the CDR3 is TGTGCCAGCGGAGGGCAGGGACAGGTCTCCTACGAGCAGTACTTC.

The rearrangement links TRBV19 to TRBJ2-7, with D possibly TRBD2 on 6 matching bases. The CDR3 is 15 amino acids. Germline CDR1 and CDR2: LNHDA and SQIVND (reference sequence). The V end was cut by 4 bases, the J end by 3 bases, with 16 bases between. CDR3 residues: CASSRGRGVDYEQYF. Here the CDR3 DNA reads TGTGCCAGTAGTAGAGGGCGGGGAGTAGACTACGAGCAGTACTTC.

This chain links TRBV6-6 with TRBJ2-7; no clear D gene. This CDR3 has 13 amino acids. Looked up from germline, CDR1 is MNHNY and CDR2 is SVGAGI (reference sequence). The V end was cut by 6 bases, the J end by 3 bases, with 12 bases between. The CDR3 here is CASSPDGLYEQYF. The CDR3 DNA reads TGTGCCAGCAGCCCCGATGGGCTCTACGAGCAGTACTTC.

CDR3 sequence reads: CSVEKGVNTGELFF. The DNA for the CDR3 is TGCAGCGTTGAAAAGGGAGTGAACACCGGGGAGCTGTTTTTT. This rearrangement joins TRBV29-1 to TRBJ2-2; TRBD2 might be the D (5 bases). From germline, CDR1 is SQVTM and CDR2 ANQGSEA. This CDR3 has 14 amino acids. With 2 bases removed from V and 1 base from J, the gap between germline ends came to 8 bases.

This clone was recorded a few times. The CDR3 DNA reads as TGTGCCAGCAGCGTAGCGGACAGGGCGGATCGAGAGACCCAGTACTTC. Protein: CASSVADRADRETQYF. The gene calls are TRBV9 and TRBJ2-5, with TRBD1 identical over 8 bases. CDR3 length equals 16 residues. CDR1 and CDR2 from the germline V gene are SGDLS and YYNGEE. J gave up 4 bases and V 0 bases, and 8 bases lay outside the gene matches. Full variable domain (outside the CDR3, taken from reference TRBV9 and TRBJ2-5): DSGVTQTPKHLITATGQRVTLRCSPRSGDLSVYWYQQSLDQGLQFLIQYYNGEERAKGNILERFSAQQFPDLHSELNLSSLELGDSALYFCASSVADRADRETQYFGPGTRLLVL.

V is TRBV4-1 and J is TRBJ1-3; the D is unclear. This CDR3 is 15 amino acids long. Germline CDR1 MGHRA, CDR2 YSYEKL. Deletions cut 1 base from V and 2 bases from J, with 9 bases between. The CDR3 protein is CASSQAIPTGNTIYF. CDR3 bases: TGCGCCAGCAGCCAAGCTATCCCAACTGGAAACACCATATATTTT.

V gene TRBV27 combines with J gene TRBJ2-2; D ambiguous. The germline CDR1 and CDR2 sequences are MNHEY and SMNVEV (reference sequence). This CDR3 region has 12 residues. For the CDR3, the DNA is TGTCCCACGACGGGGAACACCGGGGAGCTGTTTTTT. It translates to CPTTGNTGELFF.

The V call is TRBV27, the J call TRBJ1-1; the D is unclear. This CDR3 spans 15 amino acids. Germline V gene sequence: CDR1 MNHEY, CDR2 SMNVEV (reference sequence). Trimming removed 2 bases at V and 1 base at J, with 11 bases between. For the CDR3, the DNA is TGTGCCAGCAGTTTAAGGGCTCTGAAGAACACTGAAGCTTTCTTT. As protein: CASSLRALKNTEAFF.

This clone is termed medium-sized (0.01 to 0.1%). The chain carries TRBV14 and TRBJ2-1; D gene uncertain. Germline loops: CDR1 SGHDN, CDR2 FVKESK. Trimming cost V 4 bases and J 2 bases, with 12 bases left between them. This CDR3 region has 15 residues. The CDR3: CASSPLTSTYNEQFF. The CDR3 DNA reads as TGTGCCAGCAGCCCCTTGACATCCACCTACAATGAGCAGTTCTTC.

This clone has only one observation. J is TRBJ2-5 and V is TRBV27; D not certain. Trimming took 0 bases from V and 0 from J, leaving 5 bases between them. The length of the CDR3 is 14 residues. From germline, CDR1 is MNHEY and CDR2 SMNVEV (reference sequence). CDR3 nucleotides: TGTGCCAGCAGTTTATCACAGTACCAAGAGACCCAGTACTTC. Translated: CASSLSQYQETQYF.

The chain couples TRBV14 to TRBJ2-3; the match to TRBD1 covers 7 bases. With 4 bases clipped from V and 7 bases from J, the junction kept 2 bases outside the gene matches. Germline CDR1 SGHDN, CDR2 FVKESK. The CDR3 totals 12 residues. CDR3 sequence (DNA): TGTGCCAGCAGCCGGGACAGAAATACGCAGTATTTT. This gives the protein CASSRDRNTQYF.

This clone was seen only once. The CDR3: CASSLNRFRSTYQPQHF. The CDR3, as DNA: TGCGCCAGCAGCCTTAACAGGTTTCGCAGCACCTATCAGCCCCAGCATTTT. The chain carries TRBV23-1 and TRBJ1-5; a possible D gene is TRBD1 (5 bases). TRBV23-1 is assigned to the ORF class and has an uncertain function. With 6 bases removed from V and 5 bases from J, the gap between germline ends came to 23 bases. CDR3 length equals 17 residues.

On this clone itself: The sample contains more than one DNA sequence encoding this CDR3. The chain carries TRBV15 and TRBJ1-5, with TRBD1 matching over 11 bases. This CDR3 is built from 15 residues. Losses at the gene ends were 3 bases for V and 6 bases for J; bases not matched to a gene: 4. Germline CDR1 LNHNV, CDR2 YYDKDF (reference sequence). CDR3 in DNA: TGTGCCACCAGCAGGGACAGGGGGCTTGGTCAGCCCCAGCATTTT. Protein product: CATSRDRGLGQPQHF.

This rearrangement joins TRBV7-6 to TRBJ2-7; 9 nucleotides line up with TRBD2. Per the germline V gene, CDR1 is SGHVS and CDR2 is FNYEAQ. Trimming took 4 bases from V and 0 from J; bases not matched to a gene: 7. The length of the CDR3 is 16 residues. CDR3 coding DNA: TGTGCCAGCAGCTCGTTAACTAGCGGGCCCTCCTACGAGCAGTACTTC. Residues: CASSSLTSGPSYEQYF.